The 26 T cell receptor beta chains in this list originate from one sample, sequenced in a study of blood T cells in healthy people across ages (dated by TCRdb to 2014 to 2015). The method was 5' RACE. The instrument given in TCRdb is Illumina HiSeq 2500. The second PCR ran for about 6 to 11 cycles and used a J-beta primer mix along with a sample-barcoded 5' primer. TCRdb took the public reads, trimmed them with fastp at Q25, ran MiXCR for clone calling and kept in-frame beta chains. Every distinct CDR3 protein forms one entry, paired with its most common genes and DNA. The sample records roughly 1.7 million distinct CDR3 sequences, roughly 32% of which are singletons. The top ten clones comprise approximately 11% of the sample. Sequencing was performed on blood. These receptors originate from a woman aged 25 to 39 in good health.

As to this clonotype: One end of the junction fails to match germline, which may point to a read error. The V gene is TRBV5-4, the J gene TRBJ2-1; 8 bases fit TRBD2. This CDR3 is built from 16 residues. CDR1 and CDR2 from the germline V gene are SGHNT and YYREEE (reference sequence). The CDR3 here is CANSLGSGASYNEQFF. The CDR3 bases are TGTGCCAACAGCCTGGGTAGCGGGGCGTCCTACAATGAGCAGTTCTTC.

CDR3 protein: CAIRGRTYGYTF. The CDR3 nucleotides are TGTGCCATCCGTGGTAGGACCTATGGCTACACCTTC. J is TRBJ1-2 and V is TRBV12-3 or TRBV12-4; D is uncertain. The V end was cut by 10 bases, the J end by 4 bases, with 13 bases between. This CDR3 contains 12 residues.

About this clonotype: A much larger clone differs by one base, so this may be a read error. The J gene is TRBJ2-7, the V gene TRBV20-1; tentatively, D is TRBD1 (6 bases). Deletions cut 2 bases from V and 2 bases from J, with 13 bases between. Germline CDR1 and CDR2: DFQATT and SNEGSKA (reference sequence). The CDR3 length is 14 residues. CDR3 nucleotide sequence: TGCAGTGCTAGACCGATGGACAGAACCTACGAGCAGTACTTC. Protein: CSARPMDRTYEQYF.

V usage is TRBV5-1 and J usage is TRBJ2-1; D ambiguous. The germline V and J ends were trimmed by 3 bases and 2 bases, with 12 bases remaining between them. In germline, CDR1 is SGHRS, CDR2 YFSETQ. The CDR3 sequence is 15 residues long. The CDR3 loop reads CASSSTLLAYNEQFF. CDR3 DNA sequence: TGCGCCAGCAGCTCAACACTGTTAGCCTACAATGAGCAGTTCTTC.

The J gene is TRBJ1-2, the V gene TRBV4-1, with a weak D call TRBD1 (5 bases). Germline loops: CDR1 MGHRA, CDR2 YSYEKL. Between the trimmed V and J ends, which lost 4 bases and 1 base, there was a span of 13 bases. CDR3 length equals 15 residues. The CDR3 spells CASSRDRGFNYGYTF. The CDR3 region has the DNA TGCGCCAGCAGCCGTGATCGGGGCTTTAACTATGGCTACACCTTC.

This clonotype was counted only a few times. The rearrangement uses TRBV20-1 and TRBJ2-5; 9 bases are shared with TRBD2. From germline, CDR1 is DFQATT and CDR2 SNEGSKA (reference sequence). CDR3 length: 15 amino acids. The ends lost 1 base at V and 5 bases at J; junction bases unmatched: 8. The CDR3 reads CSARGLAGKTETQYF. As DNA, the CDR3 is TGCAGTGCTAGAGGGCTAGCGGGGAAGACGGAGACCCAGTACTTC.

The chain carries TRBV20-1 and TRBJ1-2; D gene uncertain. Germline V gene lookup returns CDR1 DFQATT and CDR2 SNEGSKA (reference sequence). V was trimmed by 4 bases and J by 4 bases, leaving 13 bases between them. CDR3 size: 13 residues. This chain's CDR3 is CSANNNLGYGYTF. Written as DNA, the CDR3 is TGCAGTGCTAATAATAACTTGGGCTATGGCTACACCTTC.

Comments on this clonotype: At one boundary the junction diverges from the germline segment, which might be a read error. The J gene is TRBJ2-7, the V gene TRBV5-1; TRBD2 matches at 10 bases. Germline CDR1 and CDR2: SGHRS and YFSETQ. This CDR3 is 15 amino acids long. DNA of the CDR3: TGCGCCAGCGGCTTGGGAGCTAGCGGGAGCTACGAGCAGTACTTC. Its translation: CASGLGASGSYEQYF.

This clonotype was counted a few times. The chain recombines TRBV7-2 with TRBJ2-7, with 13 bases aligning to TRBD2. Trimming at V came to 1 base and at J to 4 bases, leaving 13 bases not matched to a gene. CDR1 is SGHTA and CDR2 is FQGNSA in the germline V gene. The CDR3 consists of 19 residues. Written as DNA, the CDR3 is TGTGCCAGCAGCTTAGGCCTACTAGCGGGGGGGCTTTCCAAGTACGAGCAGTACTTC. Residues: CASSLGLLAGGLSKYEQYF.

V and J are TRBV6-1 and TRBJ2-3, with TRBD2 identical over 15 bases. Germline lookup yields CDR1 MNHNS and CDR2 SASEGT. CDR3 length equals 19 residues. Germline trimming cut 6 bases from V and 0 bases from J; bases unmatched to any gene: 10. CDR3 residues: CASSLRTSGRAKSTDTQYF. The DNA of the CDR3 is TGTGCCAGCAGCCTCCGGACTAGCGGGAGGGCCAAGAGCACAGATACGCAGTATTTT.

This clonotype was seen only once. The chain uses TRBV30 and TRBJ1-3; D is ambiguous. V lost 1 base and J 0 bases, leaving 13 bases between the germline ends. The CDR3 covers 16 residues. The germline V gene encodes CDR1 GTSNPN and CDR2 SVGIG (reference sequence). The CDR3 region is CAWSGAAVSSGNTIYF. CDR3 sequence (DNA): TGTGCCTGGAGTGGGGCGGCAGTGAGCTCTGGAAACACCATATATTTT.

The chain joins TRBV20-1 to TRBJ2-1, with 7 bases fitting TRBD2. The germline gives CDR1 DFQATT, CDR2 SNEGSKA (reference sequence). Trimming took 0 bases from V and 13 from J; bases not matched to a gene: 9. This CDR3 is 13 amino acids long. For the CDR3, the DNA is TGCAGTGCTAGAGATCTAGCGGTCGGTGAACAGTTCTTC. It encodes CSARDLAVGEQFF.

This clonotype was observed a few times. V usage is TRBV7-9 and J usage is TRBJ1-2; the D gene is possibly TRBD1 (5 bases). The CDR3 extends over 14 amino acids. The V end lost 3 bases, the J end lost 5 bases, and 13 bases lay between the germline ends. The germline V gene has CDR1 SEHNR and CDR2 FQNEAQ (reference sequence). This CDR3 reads CASSFDKGLYGYTF. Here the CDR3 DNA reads TGTGCCAGCAGCTTCGACAAGGGACTTTATGGCTACACCTTC.

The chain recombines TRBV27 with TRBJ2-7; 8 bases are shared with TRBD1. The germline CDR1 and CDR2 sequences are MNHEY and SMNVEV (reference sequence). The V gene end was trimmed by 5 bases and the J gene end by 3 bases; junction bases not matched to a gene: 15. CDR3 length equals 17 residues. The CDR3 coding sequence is TGTGCCAGCAGTCCCAGACAGGGGACCGACTTTTTCTACGAGCAGTACTTC. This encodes CASSPRQGTDFFYEQYF.

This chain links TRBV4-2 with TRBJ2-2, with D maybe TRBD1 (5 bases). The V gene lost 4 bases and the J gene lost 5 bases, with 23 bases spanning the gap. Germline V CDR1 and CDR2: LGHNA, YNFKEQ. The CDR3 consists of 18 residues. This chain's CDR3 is CASSPQGKGHPSTGELFF. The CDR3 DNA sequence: TGTGCCAGCAGCCCCCAAGGAAAAGGACATCCGAGTACCGGGGAGCTGTTTTTT.

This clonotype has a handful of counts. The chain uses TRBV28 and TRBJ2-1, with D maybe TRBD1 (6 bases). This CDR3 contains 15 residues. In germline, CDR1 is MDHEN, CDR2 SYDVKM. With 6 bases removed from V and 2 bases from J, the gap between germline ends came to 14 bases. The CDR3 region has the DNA TGTGCCAGCAGCTTACAGGGTGTAACCTACAATGAGCAGTTCTTC. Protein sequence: CASSLQGVTYNEQFF.

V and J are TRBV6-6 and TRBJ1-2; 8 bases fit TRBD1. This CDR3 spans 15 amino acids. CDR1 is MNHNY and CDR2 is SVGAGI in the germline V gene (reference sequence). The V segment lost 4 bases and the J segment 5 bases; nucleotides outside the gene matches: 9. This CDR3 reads CASSSGQGSFYGYTF. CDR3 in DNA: TGTGCCAGCAGTTCCGGACAGGGAAGTTTTTATGGCTACACCTTC.

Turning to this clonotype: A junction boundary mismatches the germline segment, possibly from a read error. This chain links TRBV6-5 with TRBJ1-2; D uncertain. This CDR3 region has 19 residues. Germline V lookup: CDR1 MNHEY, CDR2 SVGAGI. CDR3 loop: CASSYSPGGGGPANYGHTF. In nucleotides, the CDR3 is TGTGCCAGCAGTTACTCTCCCGGTGGTGGAGGGCCAGCTAACTATGGCCACACCTTC.

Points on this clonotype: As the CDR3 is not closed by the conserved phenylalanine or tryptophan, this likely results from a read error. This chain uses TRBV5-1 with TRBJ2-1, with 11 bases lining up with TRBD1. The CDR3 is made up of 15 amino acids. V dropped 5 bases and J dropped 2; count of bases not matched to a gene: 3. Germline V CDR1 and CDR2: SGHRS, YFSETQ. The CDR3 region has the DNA TGCGCCAGCAGAACGGGACAGGGGGCCTACAATGAGCAGTTCTTA. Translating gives CASRTGQGAYNEQFL.

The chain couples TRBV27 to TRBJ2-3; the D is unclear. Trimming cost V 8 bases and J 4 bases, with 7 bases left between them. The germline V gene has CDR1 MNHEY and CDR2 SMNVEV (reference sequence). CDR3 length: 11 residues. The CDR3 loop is CASYGPDTQYF. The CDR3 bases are TGTGCCAGCTACGGTCCAGATACGCAGTATTTT.

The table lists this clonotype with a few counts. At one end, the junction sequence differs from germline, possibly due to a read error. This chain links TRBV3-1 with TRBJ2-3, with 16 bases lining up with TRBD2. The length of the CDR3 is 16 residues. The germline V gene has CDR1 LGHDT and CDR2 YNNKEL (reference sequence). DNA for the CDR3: TGTGCCAGCAGCCAGGGACTAGCGGGAGGGACAGATGCGCAGTATTTT. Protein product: CASSQGLAGGTDAQYF.

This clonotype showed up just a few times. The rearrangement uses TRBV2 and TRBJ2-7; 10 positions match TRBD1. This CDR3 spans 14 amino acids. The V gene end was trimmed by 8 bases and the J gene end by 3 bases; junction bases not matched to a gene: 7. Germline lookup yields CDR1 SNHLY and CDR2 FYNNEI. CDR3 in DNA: TGTGCCAGCGGAACGGACAGGGGGTACTACGAGCAGTACTTC. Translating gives CASGTDRGYYEQYF.

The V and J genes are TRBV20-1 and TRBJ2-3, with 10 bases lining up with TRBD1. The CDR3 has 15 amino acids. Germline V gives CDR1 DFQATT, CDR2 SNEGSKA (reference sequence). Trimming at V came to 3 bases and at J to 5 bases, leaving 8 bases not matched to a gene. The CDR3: CSASPRDRGVDTQYF. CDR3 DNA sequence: TGCAGTGCTAGCCCCCGGGACAGGGGAGTAGATACGCAGTATTTT.

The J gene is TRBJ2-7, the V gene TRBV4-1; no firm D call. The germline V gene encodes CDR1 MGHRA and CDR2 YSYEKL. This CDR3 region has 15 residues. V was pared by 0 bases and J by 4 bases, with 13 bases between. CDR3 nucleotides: TGCGCCAGCAGCCAAGAAGCCGGGTTTTGTTACGAGCAGTACTTC. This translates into CASSQEAGFCYEQYF.

CDR3 amino acids: CSASSGTGKNQQFF. The CDR3 DNA follows: TGCAGTGCTAGTAGTGGGACAGGAAAAAACCAGCAGTTCTTC. This chain uses TRBV20-1 with TRBJ2-1; 8 nucleotides agree with TRBD1. J was trimmed by 11 bases and V by 3 bases; bases with no gene match: 12. This CDR3 spans 14 amino acids. Germline values: CDR1 DFQATT, CDR2 SNEGSKA (reference sequence).

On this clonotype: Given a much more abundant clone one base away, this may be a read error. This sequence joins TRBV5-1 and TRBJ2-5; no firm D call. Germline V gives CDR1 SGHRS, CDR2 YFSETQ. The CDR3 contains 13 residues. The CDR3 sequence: CVSSLDLQETQYF. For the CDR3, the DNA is TGCGTCAGCAGCTTGGACCTGCAAGAGACCCAGTACTTC.